This T cell receptor (beta chain) emerged from a study of T cells in tuberculosis (dated by TCRdb to the late 2010s). Regarding the study in general: To characterize T cells specific for the mycobacterial lipid antigen glucose monomycolate (GMM), the study used CD1B tetramers together with high-throughput TCR immunosequencing. PBMC from active tuberculosis patients were archived either before standard anti-tuberculosis treatment began or within 7 days of its start. In a South African clinical cohort, IGRA-negative adolescents, IGRA-positive adolescents with latent tuberculosis and adults with active tuberculosis were compared, with 9 to 10 people in each group.

Results the study describes overall, beyond this receptor: Compared with IGRA-negative controls, TCR-alpha repertoires from active tuberculosis had smaller mean NN-distances to GMM-specific TCRs, which suggests that these TCRs underwent clonal expansion. An accuracy of 87% (AUROC approximately 0.93) was reached by a classifier using the diverse GMM-specific repertoire, compared with 70% accuracy when GEM motif frequencies were used. Clinical samples were selected based on which cryopreserved specimens were available, and the active tuberculosis cases were adults whereas the controls were adolescents. The smaller NN-distances in active tuberculosis patients were driven in part by shorter CDR3-alpha lengths, while the difference seen for TCR-beta was not statistically significant.

Note on this clone: It has no known antigen specificity. One base away there is no much larger clone; base qualities are not given.

TCR libraries were generated with the immunoSEQ multiplex PCR assay, using TCR-beta and/or TCR-alpha/delta assays for each sample. The amplified TCR libraries were sequenced using the Illumina high-throughput platform. On the authors' methods: Clustering and dimensionality reduction were performed using pairwise TCRdist distances among GMM-specific receptors from ex vivo sorted or in vitro expanded T cells. Each clinical repertoire received a mean NN-distance score, defined as the average TCRdist to the nearest 10% of tetramer-positive reference sequences. To compute GEM TCR motif frequency, the fraction of unique TCRs matching known GEM sequences by V/J usage and CDR3 length was calculated. Linear discriminant analysis with leave-one-out cross-validation, implemented in scikit-learn, was used to classify active tuberculosis. What TCRdb holds here is the immuneACCESS table cut down to in-frame rearrangements. Part of the clones is not present; checked against another copy, under half of the missing clones reflect an unresolved V gene, and the others are unexplained. Clone size and V and J calls were adopted from that table, with D and trimming inferred from the DNA. Counted in this sample were around 23,000 clones; around 82% of them appeared once. 15% of the sample lies in the top ten.

Per the publication, the time point label means: new active TB diagnosis, blood taken before or within 7 days of starting treatment. The active tuberculosis patients were newly diagnosed, HIV-seronegative South African adults aged 18 years or older. Confirmation of active tuberculosis was based on positive sputum smear microscopy and/or a positive M. tuberculosis culture. Immunosequencing was performed on unsorted cryopreserved PBMC, with approximately 110,000 T cells per clinical donor covered on average. CDR3 length: 16 amino acids, cysteine to phenylalanine. The DNA shown is the 48-base CDR3, in frame from base 1. As encoded in the germline V gene, CDR1 is MNHEY while CDR2 is SVGAGI. The germline V and J ends show losses of 4 bases and 2 bases respectively, and no gene match explains 8 bases of the junction.

Here the chain combines TRBV6-5 and TRBJ2-1, and 7 bases in between align with TRBD1. The source is an adult with tuberculosis. The input for sequencing was PBMCs, taken at tuberculosis diagnosis. The CDR3 loop reads CASSLEAQGPYNEQFF. The bases read TGTGCCAGCAGTTTAGAGGCACAGGGGCCCTACAATGAGCAGTTCTTC.